Listed here are 12 T cell receptor beta chains from one sample, sequenced in a study of cytomegalovirus exposure and HLA in healthy donors. PCR was performed using 60 Vbeta and 13 Jbeta primers. Clones were sequenced by immunoSEQ multiplex PCR, and TCRdb holds only the in-frame ones, with some missing. The sample shows around 190,000 clones, approximately 85% of them seen only once. Source material: PBMCs. These TCRs come from a man younger than 35 in good health and CMV-seronegative.

In its sample, this clone was seen a few times. The rearrangement links TRBV11-1 to TRBJ2-2, with a weak D call TRBD2 (6 bases). The ends were cut back, 3 bases at V and 6 bases at J, with 11 bases in the middle. CDR3 length equals 14 residues. Germline V gives CDR1 SGHAT, CDR2 FQDESV (reference sequence). In DNA, the CDR3 is TGTGCCAGCAGCTTTGGCGGGGATGCCGGGGAGCTGTTTTTT. Protein: CASSFGGDAGELFF.

V gene TRBV5-4 combines with J gene TRBJ2-7; 7 nucleotides line up with TRBD2. CDR1 SGHNT and CDR2 YYREEE come from the germline V gene (reference sequence). The CDR3 loop spans 17 amino acids. J lost 3 bases, V lost 0 bases, and 12 bases had no gene match. CDR3 region: CASSLAATRGRLYEQYF. The CDR3 coding sequence is TGTGCCAGCAGCTTGGCCGCCACGCGGGGGAGGCTCTACGAGCAGTACTTC.

The chain links TRBV4-3 to TRBJ1-2; 7 nucleotides agree with TRBD1. V was pared by 0 bases and J by 8 bases, with 9 bases of the junction left unmatched. The germline gives CDR1 LGHNA, CDR2 YSLEER. This CDR3 contains 15 residues. In nucleotides, the CDR3 is TGCGCCAGCAGCCAAGAGACAGGGAAATTAAGCGGCTACACCTTC. It codes for CASSQETGKLSGYTF.

The rearrangement joins TRBV28 to TRBJ2-7; 9 nucleotides align to TRBD1. Germline CDR1 is MDHEN and CDR2 is SYDVKM. V lost 6 bases, J lost 6 bases, and 9 bases stayed unmatched. CDR3 size: 14 residues. The CDR3 spells CASSWTGAEAEQYF. The CDR3 DNA reads TGTGCCAGCAGCTGGACAGGGGCCGAAGCCGAGCAGTACTTC.

The genes are TRBV12-5 and TRBJ2-5, with 8 positions matching TRBD1. The J call may be wrong; the DNA end is better matched by TRBJ2-7. CDR1 LGHNT and CDR2 FRNRAP come from the germline V gene. This CDR3 spans 14 amino acids. CDR3 region: CASGWEQGVYEQYF. Here the CDR3 DNA reads TGTGCTAGTGGCTGGGAACAGGGGGTATACGAGCAGTACTTC.

The genes are TRBV7-2 and TRBJ2-3; the D gene is possibly TRBD1 (6 bases). This CDR3 has 15 residues. Between the trimmed V and J ends, which lost 8 bases and 4 bases, there was a span of 19 bases. Germline CDR1 and CDR2: SGHTA and FQGNSA. This CDR3 reads CASGPQGDGADTQYF. Here the CDR3 DNA reads TGTGCCAGCGGCCCACAGGGCGACGGGGCAGATACGCAGTATTTT.

J is TRBJ1-5 and V is TRBV6-1, with unresolved D. CDR1 is MNHNS and CDR2 is SASEGT in the germline V gene. This CDR3 comprises 14 residues. Deletions cut 6 bases from V and 0 bases from J, with 9 bases between. The CDR3 region has the DNA TGTGCCAGCAGGGCAACAGTTAGCAATCAGCCCCAGCATTTT. Encoded protein: CASRATVSNQPQHF.

This clone was seen more than once but under ten times. Germline and junction disagree at one end, which may indicate a read error. The CDR3 DNA follows: TGCGCCAGCAGCCAAGCTTCACAGGGAATGAATGAAGCTTTCTTT. Protein: CASSQASQGMNEAFF. The chain recombines TRBV5-4 with TRBJ1-1; TRBD1 might be the D (6 bases). The CDR3 has 15 amino acids. Germline CDR1 and CDR2: SGHNT and YYREEE (reference sequence).

V usage is TRBV11-3 and J usage is TRBJ2-7; 8 bases are shared with TRBD1. Trimming at V came to 5 bases and at J to 6 bases, leaving 9 bases not matched to a gene. The length of the CDR3 is 14 residues. Germline V CDR1 and CDR2: SGHNT, YENEEA. CDR3: CASSPKSGTGEQYF. CDR3 DNA: TGTGCCAGCAGCCCAAAATCCGGGACAGGCGAGCAGTACTTC. The whole variable domain, remainder taken from reference TRBV11-3 and TRBJ2-7, is EAGVVQSPRYKIIEKKQPVAFWCNPISGHNTLYWYLQNLGQGPELLIRYENEEAVDDSQLPKDRFSAERLKGVDSTLKIQPAELGDSAVYLCASSPKSGTGEQYFGPGTRLTVT.

The V and J genes are TRBV2 and TRBJ2-5; D gene unclear. TRBJ2-7 matches the DNA end more closely, so the J call is doubtful. The CDR3 length is 12 residues. Germline CDR1 and CDR2: SNHLY and FYNNEI. CDR3 nucleotide sequence: TGTGCCAGTTTTGACAATACCTACGAGCAGTACTTC. Translation gives CASFDNTYEQYF.

V gene TRBV29-1 combines with J gene TRBJ2-7; D might be TRBD1 (5 bases). Germline V lookup: CDR1 SQVTM, CDR2 ANQGSEA. The CDR3 contains 15 residues. Trimming cost V 2 bases and J 0 bases, with 14 bases left between them. The CDR3 loop is CSVESTGSSSYEQYF. The CDR3 DNA reads TGCAGCGTTGAATCCACAGGTTCGAGCTCCTACGAGCAGTACTTC.

V and J are TRBV21-1 and TRBJ2-1; the table's TRBD1 call for D was not verified on the DNA. TRBV21-1 is described as a pseudogene. CDR3 length: 17 residues. CDR3: CASSKEEWAARVDEQFF. CDR3 nucleotide sequence: TGTGCCAGCAGCAAAGAGGAATGGGCAGCCAGGGTCGATGAGCAGTTCTTC.